The next 24 T cell receptor beta chains were all read from a single sample in a study of regulatory T cells in long-lasting Graves disease. To make TCR beta libraries, researchers used iRepertoire HTBI primers and Arm-PCR of CDR3 regions. TCRdb ran MiXCR on the multiplex PCR reads and lists one entry per CDR3 protein. The data contain under 500,000 distinct CDR3 sequences, roughly 20% of them singletons. As for time point: persistent/refractory GD, antithyroid drugs over 5 years with positive TRAb. PBMCs provided the RNA from which the TCR library was made. The sample here was peripheral blood mononuclear cells (PBMCs), taken when the disease was refractory, from a patient treated with antithyroid drugs. These receptors all come from a female donor with Graves disease.

As concerns this clonotype: A read error may be the cause here, since a much bigger clone is one base away. The V and J genes are TRBV14 and TRBJ1-1; D might be TRBD1 (5 bases). The CDR3 consists of 16 residues. Germline-derived CDR1 and CDR2 are SGHDN and FVKESK. V was pared by 0 bases and J by 1 base, with 12 bases between. CDR3: CASSQDEGRTNTEAFF. The CDR3, as DNA: TGTGCCAGCAGCCAAGATGAGGGGCGGACGAACACTGAAGCTTTCTTT.

This clonotype has at least ten counts. The gene calls are TRBV5-1 and TRBJ1-2; D gene unclear. With 1 base removed from V and 6 bases from J, the gap between germline ends came to 19 bases. The germline CDR1 and CDR2 sequences are SGHRS and YFSETQ. The CDR3 spans 16 residues. The chain's CDR3 is CASSLRVGGSQHGYTF. The CDR3 DNA reads TGCGCCAGCAGCTTGAGGGTTGGCGGCAGCCAACATGGCTACACCTTC.

The chain uses TRBV15 and TRBJ2-3, with TRBD2 matching over 9 bases. The J segment lost 4 bases and the V segment lost 8 bases, leaving 4 bases of the junction unmatched. Germline V gene data show CDR1 as LNHNV and CDR2 as YYDKDF (reference sequence). CDR3 length: 13 residues. The CDR3, as DNA: TGTGCCACCGCCCAGCGGGGGGCAGATACGCAGTATTTT. Its translation is CATAQRGADTQYF.

This clonotype was recorded a few times. V is TRBV20-1 and J is TRBJ2-3, with a possible D match to TRBD1 (6 bases). Per the germline V gene, CDR1 is DFQATT and CDR2 is SNEGSKA (reference sequence). This CDR3 spans 13 amino acids. Trimming cost V 3 bases and J 4 bases, with 11 bases left between them. The CDR3 coding sequence is TGCAGTGCTAGCAGGGGTAGGGCAGATACGCAGTATTTT. It encodes CSASRGRADTQYF.

This clonotype was picked up many times. This rearrangement joins TRBV7-9 to TRBJ1-1; TRBD1 matches at 11 bases. Looked up from germline, CDR1 is SEHNR and CDR2 is FQNEAQ (reference sequence). J was trimmed by 3 bases and V by 3 bases; bases with no gene match: 0. The CDR3 is made up of 14 amino acids. The CDR3 DNA reads TGTGCCAGCAGCTTGGGACAGGGGGACACTGAAGCTTTCTTT. Protein product: CASSLGQGDTEAFF.

This clonotype was counted between two and nine times. J is TRBJ1-5 and V is TRBV19; 12 bases align to TRBD1. The CDR3 spans 15 residues. Germline trimming cut 6 bases from V and 7 bases from J; bases unmatched to any gene: 7. The germline V gene has CDR1 LNHDA and CDR2 SQIVND (reference sequence). The CDR3 DNA sequence: TGTGCCAGTAGAAGGGACAGGGGGCTGGGGCAGCCCCAGCATTTT. It encodes CASRRDRGLGQPQHF.

The sample holds a few counts of this clonotype. The chain uses TRBV7-2 and TRBJ2-7; TRBD2 is a possible D gene (5 bases). The ends were cut back, 1 base at V and 7 bases at J, with 14 bases in the middle. CDR1 and CDR2 from the germline V gene are SGHTA and FQGNSA. The CDR3 spans 14 residues. The CDR3 reads CASSLVGVLGEQYF. The DNA for the CDR3 is TGTGCCAGCAGCTTAGTCGGGGTCCTAGGGGAGCAGTACTTC.

This rearrangement joins TRBV6-5 to TRBJ1-5; 7 nucleotides align to TRBD1. The CDR3 loop spans 18 amino acids. The ends lost 0 bases at V and 2 bases at J; junction bases unmatched: 10. Germline V gene sequence: CDR1 MNHEY, CDR2 SVGAGI. The CDR3 nucleotides read TGTGCCAGCAGTTACTCAGGGAGACAGGGCGAGGGCAATCAGCCCCAGCATTTT. Protein product: CASSYSGRQGEGNQPQHF.

This clonotype has just a few counts. J is TRBJ2-7 and V is TRBV7-6, with D tentatively TRBD2 (5 bases). V lost 5 bases and J lost 7, with 15 bases in between. In germline, CDR1 is SGHVS, CDR2 FNYEAQ. The length of the CDR3 is 13 residues. The DNA for the CDR3 is TGTGCCAGCAGCCCTAGGGCGGACTGGGAGCAGTACTTC. Translating gives CASSPRADWEQYF.

The table lists this clonotype with many counts. The chain uses TRBV5-6 and TRBJ1-6; perhaps TRBD1 as D (5 bases). Trimming cost V 3 bases and J 9 bases, with 13 bases left between them. Germline V gives CDR1 SGHDT, CDR2 YYEEEE. The CDR3 contains 14 residues. In DNA, the CDR3 is TGTGCCAGCAGCTCGACAGCGCCTAGTTCACCCCTCCACTTT. Its translation: CASSSTAPSSPLHF.

This clonotype was found a few times. The genes are TRBV10-1 and TRBJ2-1; TRBD1 is a possible D gene (5 bases). Between the trimmed V and J ends, which lost 2 bases and 4 bases, there was a span of 9 bases. This CDR3 comprises 14 residues. CDR1 and CDR2 (germline): WNHNN, SYGVQD (reference sequence). The DNA of the CDR3 is TGCGCCAGCAGTGAGAAGGGGATTTACAATGAGCAGTTCTTC. Encoded protein: CASSEKGIYNEQFF.

The chain is built from TRBV30 and TRBJ2-7; D is possibly TRBD1 (6 bases). The germline V and J ends were trimmed by 7 bases and 3 bases, with 7 bases remaining between them. This CDR3 comprises 10 residues. Germline V lookup: CDR1 GTSNPN, CDR2 SVGIG (reference sequence). The CDR3 spells CASDSYEQYF. In DNA, the CDR3 is TGTGCCTCGGACAGCTACGAGCAGTACTTC.

This clonotype was seen ten or more times. The V and J genes are TRBV28 and TRBJ1-2; no firm D call. Trimming removed 1 base at V and 0 bases at J, with 12 bases between. Germline V gene lookup returns CDR1 MDHEN and CDR2 SYDVKM. The CDR3 runs 16 residues. The CDR3 region has the DNA TGTGCCAGCAGTTTATCGGCCGGAATACCTAACTATGGCTACACCTTC. It yields the protein CASSLSAGIPNYGYTF.

The sample holds a few counts of this clonotype. One base away lies a much larger clone, so this may be a sequencing read error. The V and J genes are TRBV4-2 and TRBJ2-7, with 9 bases identical to TRBD2. The CDR3 length is 13 residues. V lost 8 bases, J lost 5 bases, and 7 bases stayed unmatched. Germline assignment: CDR1 LGHNA and CDR2 YNFKEQ. The CDR3 DNA is TGTGCCAGCGGCCTAGCGGGAACCCACGAGCAGTACTTC. It codes for CASGLAGTHEQYF.

The chain carries TRBV7-2 and TRBJ2-7; D perhaps matches TRBD1 (8 bases). This CDR3 is built from 14 residues. V was cut by 6 bases and J by 6 bases, with 18 bases left in between. Germline V gene data show CDR1 as SGHTA and CDR2 as FQGNSA. The CDR3 DNA reads as TGTGCCAGCAGTTTCGGACAGGGAGGGCTCGAGCAGTACTTC. This gives the protein CASSFGQGGLEQYF.

This clonotype was recorded a few times. The CDR3 coding sequence is TGCGCCAGCAGCTTGGGGGCGGGGGTGCAGAATTCACCCCTCCACTTT. Translating it yields CASSLGAGVQNSPLHF. This rearrangement joins TRBV5-1 to TRBJ1-6, with D perhaps TRBD1 (5 bases). The ends were cut back, 0 bases at V and 7 bases at J, with 14 bases in the middle. CDR3 length equals 16 residues. Germline CDR1 reads SGHRS; CDR2 reads YFSETQ.

CDR3 region: CASSLYHRMDQPQHF. The CDR3 DNA follows: TGCGCCAGCAGCCTCTATCACAGGATGGATCAGCCCCAGCATTTT. The J gene is TRBJ1-5, the V gene TRBV4-1; D possibly corresponds to TRBD1 (5 bases). V lost 4 bases and J 5 bases, leaving 15 bases between the germline ends. This CDR3 has 15 amino acids. Germline V gene lookup returns CDR1 MGHRA and CDR2 YSYEKL.

The sample holds a few counts of this clonotype. The chain recombines TRBV19 with TRBJ1-1, with D unresolved. CDR3 length: 14 amino acids. The V gene lost 3 bases and the J gene lost 4 bases, with 12 bases spanning the gap. Germline V gene data show CDR1 as LNHDA and CDR2 as SQIVND (reference sequence). CDR3 nucleotide sequence: TGTGCCAGTAGTATTACCCACGGTCCCACTGAAGCTTTCTTT. Its protein product is CASSITHGPTEAFF.

This clonotype was recorded many times. The gene calls are TRBV3-1 and TRBJ2-7, with 8 bases matching TRBD1. The V segment lost 1 base and the J segment 4 bases; nucleotides outside the gene matches: 3. CDR1 and CDR2 from the germline V gene are LGHDT and YNNKEL (reference sequence). This CDR3 is built from 14 residues. The CDR3 sequence: CASSQVRGPYEQYF. The CDR3 DNA reads TGTGCCAGCAGCCAAGTCAGGGGGCCTTACGAGCAGTACTTC.

In this sample, this clonotype turned up a few times. The V gene is TRBV9, the J gene TRBJ2-3; possibly TRBD2 for D (5 bases). The CDR3 is made up of 13 amino acids. Trimming removed 2 bases at V and 12 bases at J, with 16 bases between. Germline V lookup: CDR1 SGDLS, CDR2 YYNGEE. In DNA, the CDR3 is TGTGCCAGCAGCGTTGCGGCAGAGGGCGCCCAGTATTTT. It yields the protein CASSVAAEGAQYF.

J is TRBJ2-5 and V is TRBV7-2, with 9 bases matching TRBD1. The end of the DNA fits TRBJ2-1 better, so the J call may be wrong. Germline V gives CDR1 SGHTA, CDR2 FQGNSA. The CDR3 has 13 residues. Here the CDR3 reads CASRITGGTEQFF. In DNA, the CDR3 is TGTGCCAGCAGAATCACAGGGGGCACTGAGCAGTTCTTC.

The chain links TRBV3-1 to TRBJ2-1; 8 bases map to TRBD1. CDR3 length: 12 residues. The junction had 2 bases not matched to a gene; V was cut back by 6 bases and J by 7 bases. From germline, CDR1 is LGHDT and CDR2 YNNKEL (reference sequence). The CDR3 loop is CASRDRGNEQFF. The DNA for the CDR3 is TGTGCCAGCAGAGACAGGGGTAATGAGCAGTTCTTC.

This clonotype was seen more than once but under ten times. This chain joins TRBV5-1 and TRBJ1-1; D is perhaps TRBD1 (5 bases). The CDR3 runs 14 residues. Trimming stripped 5 bases from V and 11 bases from J, with 22 bases between. From germline, CDR1 is SGHRS and CDR2 YFSETQ. Here the CDR3 DNA reads TGCGCCAGCAGTCGGGGATTCGGCGGGGGAATCGCTTTCTTT. Translated, it gives CASSRGFGGGIAFF. Based on the CDR3 plus reference TRBV5-1 and TRBJ1-1, the full variable domain is KAGVTQTPRYLIKTRGQQVTLSCSPISGHRSVSWYQQTPGQGLQFLFEYFSETQRNKGNFPGRFSGRQFSNSRSEMNVSTLELGDSALYLCASSRGFGGGIAFFGQGTRLTVV.

This clonotype was recorded once. This likely traces to a read error, being one base from a far larger clone. The J gene is TRBJ2-5, the V gene TRBV12-3 or TRBV12-4; a possible D gene is TRBD1 (5 bases). V was cut by 6 bases and J by 7 bases, with 18 bases left in between. CDR3 length: 14 residues. CDR3 loop: CASSLVGAHVTQYF. The CDR3 coding sequence is TGTGCCAGCAGCTTGGTAGGGGCTCATGTGACCCAGTACTTC.